The rows below give T cell receptor beta chains drawn from one sample of a study of T cells after posttransplantation cyclophosphamide. This table comes from immunoSEQ multiplex PCR, and its TCRdb copy is limited to in-frame clones, with some not included. The profile covers 20,000 to 25,000 clones, none occurring a single time. Sequenced sample: PBMCs. The receptors come from a woman aged 60-75 years in good health, CMV-negative, and a related stem cell transplant donor. The CDR3 runs from the conserved cysteine through the conserved F or W. D genes are given only for firm matches. Rows may omit the clone size; those that give it use once, few, many or a size class.

CDR3nt	CDR3aa	v_gene	j_gene	d_gene	abundance
TGTGCCAGCAGCTTAGAAGACTACCGGCCCCAGTACTTC	CASSLEDYRPQYF	TRBV7-2	TRBJ2-5	.	many
TGTGCCAGCTCACGGGTGACAGGGGGCGCCCCCTACAATGAGCAGTTCTTC	CASSRVTGGAPYNEQFF	TRBV18	TRBJ2-1	TRBD1	many
TGTGCCAGCAGCTTAAGTGGTTTCAGAGGGAGGCGGGGGGAGCTGTTTTTT	CASSLSGFRGRRGELFF	TRBV7-2	TRBJ2-2	.	many
TGTGCCAGCAGCAAATTAGGCCCAACGTTGGCAGGGTATACCACCGGGGAGCTGTTTTTT	CASSKLGPTLAGYTTGELFF	TRBV21-1	TRBJ2-2	.	many
TGTGCCAGCTCACCCAGACAGGGGGCAACAGGAAAGACCCAGTACTTC	CASSPRQGATGKTQYF	TRBV18	TRBJ2-5	TRBD1	.
TGTGCCAGCAGACCCCCTGGACAGGGTACTAATGAGCAGTTCTTC	CASRPPGQGTNEQFF	TRBV5-6	TRBJ2-1	TRBD1	many
TGTGCCAGCAGCTTAGATGGGACAGGATATGGCTACACCTTC	CASSLDGTGYGYTF	TRBV11-2	TRBJ1-2	TRBD1	many
TGCGCCAGCAGCTTCGGGGGAGGTCGCTCCTACGAGCAGTACTTC	CASSFGGGRSYEQYF	TRBV5-1	TRBJ2-7	.	many
TGTGCCAGCAGAGCCGGGACAGGAGAAACACTGAAGTCTTTCTTT	CASRAGTGETLKSFF	TRBV2	TRBJ1-1	TRBD1	many
TGTGCCAGCAGCCGTCCCCGGGTTGACGGAATGACCGGGGAGCTGTTTTTT	CASSRPRVDGMTGELFF	TRBV27	TRBJ2-2	.	many
TGTGCCAGCTCACCACCCGAGGGTCCCAACACCGGGGAGCTGTTTTTT	CASSPPEGPNTGELFF	TRBV18	TRBJ2-2	.	.
TGCGCCAGCAGCTTGCGGACTAGCGGGAGAAGCAATGAGCAGTTCTTC	CASSLRTSGRSNEQFF	TRBV5-1	TRBJ2-1	TRBD2	few
TGTGCCAGCAGCGTACAGGGGGCGAGCACCGGGGAGCTGTTTTTT	CASSVQGASTGELFF	TRBV5-4	TRBJ2-2	TRBD1	many
TGTGCCAGCAGTCCCCTCCCCACCGGGGAGCTGTTTTTT	CASSPLPTGELFF	TRBV28	TRBJ2-2	.	many
TGTGCCAGCAGCCCCACGGTTGGGTCGGGGGGGGCCAACGTCCTGACTTTC	CASSPTVGSGGANVLTF	TRBV7-2	TRBJ2-6	.	many
TGTGCCAGCAGTCGAAGACGGGGGACAGGGTCAGATACGCAGTATTTT	CASSRRRGTGSDTQYF	TRBV28	TRBJ2-3	TRBD1	.
TGCGCCAGCAGCTTTCGAGGGAGAGAGACAGATACGCAGTATTTT	CASSFRGRETDTQYF	TRBV5-1	TRBJ2-3	.	.
TGCGCCAGCAGCCTCCGGGACAGCAGTACAGATACGCAGTATTTT	CASSLRDSSTDTQYF	TRBV4-3	TRBJ2-3	TRBD1	many
TGTGCCTGGAGTGTAGGATTCGGGTCCGGGGAGCTGTTTTTT	CAWSVGFGSGELFF	TRBV30	TRBJ2-2	.	many
TGTGCCAGCAGCTCCTCTACGGGTCCTAGGTATACGCAGTATTTT	CASSSSTGPRYTQYF	TRBV5-5	TRBJ2-3	.	many
TGTGCCAGCAAGATACCAGGTACTCTGGGTAGAGCTTTCTTT	CASKIPGTLGRAFF	TRBV28	TRBJ1-1	.	many
TGTGCCACCAAATCGGGGAACTATGGCTACACCTTC	CATKSGNYGYTF	TRBV6-5	TRBJ1-2	.	many
TGTGCCAGCAGCTTGGGGGTAAACAGGGCCTACGAGCAGTACTTC	CASSLGVNRAYEQYF	TRBV5-6	TRBJ2-7	.	many
TGTGCTAGTGCTCAGACTAGCGGGCCTAGCACAGATACGCAGTATTTT	CASAQTSGPSTDTQYF	TRBV12-5	TRBJ2-3	TRBD2	many
TGCGCCAGCAGTGAGGGATGGGGGGCAACTAATGAAAAACTGTTTTTT	CASSEGWGATNEKLFF	TRBV5-1	TRBJ1-4	.	few
TGTGCCAGCAGTTTGGAGACCAGCTCTGGAAACACCATATATTTT	CASSLETSSGNTIYF	TRBV28	TRBJ1-3	.	many
TGTGCCAGCAGCGTACGTAGCGGGACTACGGCGGACGAGCAGTACTTC	CASSVRSGTTADEQYF	TRBV9	TRBJ2-7	TRBD2	.
TGCGCCAGCAGCACCCGTAGCGGGATTGGGGAGACCCAGTACTTC	CASSTRSGIGETQYF	TRBV5-1	TRBJ2-5	TRBD2	many
TGTGCCAGCAGGGTTCAGGGGTTAGATACGCAGTATTTT	CASRVQGLDTQYF	TRBV6-1	TRBJ2-3	.	many
TGTGCCAGCAGTGAAAGGGGAGAGCAGTTCTTC	CASSERGEQFF	TRBV2	TRBJ2-1	.	many
TGCGCCAGCAGCTTTCAGACTTACAATGAGCAGTTCTTC	CASSFQTYNEQFF	TRBV5-1	TRBJ2-1	.	few
TGTGCCAGCAGCTCGAGGACTAGCGGGGCCCCCCTTCCCACAGATACGCAGTATTTT	CASSSRTSGAPLPTDTQYF	TRBV7-2	TRBJ2-3	TRBD2	few
TGTGCCAGCACTCCAGGGGGGGATACGCAGTATTTT	CASTPGGDTQYF	TRBV6-5	TRBJ2-3	.	many
TGTGCCAGCTCCCAGCGGGGGGGCCGGAATGAGCAGTTCTTC	CASSQRGGRNEQFF	TRBV9	TRBJ2-1	TRBD2	many
TGTGCCATCAGTCCGACAGGGGGTCTTGGCTACACCTTC	CAISPTGGLGYTF	TRBV10-3	TRBJ1-2	TRBD1	few
TGTGCCAGCAGTGAGGGCGCGACAGGGCTCAATGAGCAGTTCTTC	CASSEGATGLNEQFF	TRBV2	TRBJ2-1	TRBD1	many
TGTGCCAGCAGCCTAGAGTCGGGTCGGGGTACGCAGTATTTT	CASSLESGRGTQYF	TRBV11-2	TRBJ2-3	.	many
TGTGCCAGCAGCTTGGCATCGAACACTGAAGCTTTCTTT	CASSLASNTEAFF	TRBV5-5	TRBJ1-1	.	many
TGTGCCAGCAGCTTAGCGCGGGGGACTTACACCGGGGAGCTGTTTTTT	CASSLARGTYTGELFF	TRBV7-8	TRBJ2-2	TRBD2	few